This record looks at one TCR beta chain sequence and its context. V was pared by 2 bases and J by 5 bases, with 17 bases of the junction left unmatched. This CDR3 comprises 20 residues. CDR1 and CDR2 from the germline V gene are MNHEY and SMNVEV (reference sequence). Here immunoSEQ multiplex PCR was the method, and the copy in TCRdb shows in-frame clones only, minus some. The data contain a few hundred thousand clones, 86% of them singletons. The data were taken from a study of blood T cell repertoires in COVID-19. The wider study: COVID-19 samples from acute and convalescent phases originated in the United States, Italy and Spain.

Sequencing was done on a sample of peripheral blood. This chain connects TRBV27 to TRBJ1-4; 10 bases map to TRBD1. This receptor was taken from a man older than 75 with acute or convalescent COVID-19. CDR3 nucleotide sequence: TGTGCCAGCAGTTTAAGGGCCCCGACAGGGGGCGGGAGGTGGAATGAAAAACTGTTTTTT. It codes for CASSLRAPTGGGRWNEKLFF.